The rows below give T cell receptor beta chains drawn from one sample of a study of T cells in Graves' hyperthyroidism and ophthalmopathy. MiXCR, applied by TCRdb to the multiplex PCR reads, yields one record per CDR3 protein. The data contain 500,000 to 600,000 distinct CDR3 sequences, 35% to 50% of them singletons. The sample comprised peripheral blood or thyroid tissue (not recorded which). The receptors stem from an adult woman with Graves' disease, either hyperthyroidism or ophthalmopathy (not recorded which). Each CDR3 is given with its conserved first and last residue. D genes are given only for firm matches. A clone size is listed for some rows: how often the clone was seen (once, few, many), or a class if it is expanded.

CSALTTSGRAHEQYF,TGCAGTGCTCTAACGACTAGCGGGAGGGCCCACGAGCAGTACTTC,TRBJ2-7,TRBD2,TRBV20-1,NA
CSAADRGLYEQYF,TGCAGTGCTGCTGACAGGGGGCTCTACGAGCAGTACTTC,TRBJ2-7,TRBD1,TRBV20-1,few
CSADGSGVNTEAFF,TGCAGCGCTGATGGATCAGGGGTGAACACTGAAGCTTTCTTT,TRBJ1-1,NA,TRBV29-1,many
CASSRFARPEAFF,TGTGCCAGCAGTCGCTTTGCTCGCCCTGAAGCTTTCTTT,TRBJ1-1,NA,TRBV28,once
CASSYSISRGSAEAFF,TGTGCCAGCAGTTACTCGATTTCTAGGGGAAGCGCTGAAGCTTTCTTT,TRBJ1-1,NA,TRBV6-5,NA
CAISERGNQPQHF,TGTGCCATCAGTGAGCGTGGCAATCAGCCCCAGCATTTT,TRBJ1-5,NA,TRBV10-3,NA
CAWSWTGGSVETQYF,TGTGCCTGGAGTTGGACAGGGGGCTCAGTGGAGACCCAGTACTTC,TRBJ2-5,TRBD1,TRBV30,NA
CASSSSPTETQYF,TGTGCCAGCAGCTCGTCCCCGACGGAGACCCAGTACTTC,TRBJ2-5,NA,TRBV7-3,NA
CASSPGQGSFYTEAFF,TGTGCCAGCAGCCCTGGACAGGGGTCGTTCTACACTGAAGCTTTCTTT,TRBJ1-1,TRBD1,TRBV6-1,NA
CSAARGPLVGSPLHF,TGCAGTGCTGCCCGGGGACCGCTAGTTGGTTCACCCCTCCACTTT,TRBJ1-6,NA,TRBV20-1,NA
CASSPKFGEQYF,TGTGCCAGCAGTCCGAAGTTCGGCGAGCAGTACTTC,TRBJ2-7,NA,TRBV12-3/TRBV12-4,few
CASSFSARGREQYF,TGTGCCAGCAGCTTCTCAGCCAGGGGTCGCGAGCAGTACTTC,TRBJ2-7,NA,TRBV11-2,many
CASSVERQGFNGYTF,TGTGCCAGCAGCGTTGAGAGACAGGGGTTCAATGGCTACACCTTC,TRBJ1-2,TRBD1,TRBV7-9,NA
CASSPWTDSNQPQHF,TGTGCCAGCAGCCCCTGGACAGATAGCAATCAGCCCCAGCATTTT,TRBJ1-5,NA,TRBV7-2,once
CASSISQGRGQPQHF,TGTGCCAGCAGCATAAGTCAGGGGCGCGGTCAGCCCCAGCATTTT,TRBJ1-5,NA,TRBV2,many
CSASSSNTEAFF,TGCAGTGCTAGTTCCAGCAACACTGAAGCTTTCTTT,TRBJ1-1,NA,TRBV29-1,NA
CSVPGQGMEKLFF,TGCAGTGTACCGGGACAGGGGATGGAAAAACTGTTTTTT,TRBJ1-4,TRBD1,TRBV20-1,NA
CATSAGTANINQPQHF,TGTGCCACCAGCGCAGGGACAGCCAATATCAATCAGCCCCAGCATTTT,TRBJ1-5,TRBD1,TRBV15,NA
CASEVSWGASTDTQYF,TGCGCCTCGGAAGTCTCTTGGGGGGCCAGCACAGATACGCAGTATTTT,TRBJ2-3,NA,TRBV5-1,NA
CSATQGVNTEAFF,TGCAGTGCTACCCAGGGAGTGAACACTGAAGCTTTCTTT,TRBJ1-1,NA,TRBV20-1,many
CAISEGGRVNEQYF,TGTGCCATCAGTGAGGGGGGGCGCGTCAATGAGCAGTACTTC,TRBJ2-7,NA,TRBV10-3,once
CAISESAGGYGYTIYF,TGTGCCATCAGTGAGTCGGCAGGGGGCTATGGCTACACCATATATTTT,TRBJ1-3,TRBD1,TRBV10-3,NA
CASSLTVLGVHEQYF,TGTGCCAGCAGCTTGACGGTTCTCGGGGTCCACGAGCAGTACTTC,TRBJ2-7,NA,TRBV5-5,many
CASSPGSTAGSGYTF,TGTGCCAGCAGCCCCGGGTCAACTGCAGGTTCTGGCTACACCTTC,TRBJ1-2,NA,TRBV7-9,few
CASKGQGGYGYTF,TGTGCCAGCAAAGGACAGGGCGGCTATGGCTACACCTTC,TRBJ1-2,TRBD1,TRBV2,NA
CASSPGSGSNQPQHF,TGTGCCAGCAGCCCTGGGTCCGGAAGCAATCAGCCCCAGCATTTT,TRBJ1-5,NA,TRBV3-1,many
CASTDHRTVNTGELFF,TGTGCCAGCACCGACCATCGGACAGTGAACACCGGGGAGCTGTTTTTT,TRBJ2-2,NA,TRBV6-1,few
CASSLAGGFIYEQYF,TGTGCCAGCAGCTTAGCAGGGGGTTTTATTTACGAGCAGTACTTC,TRBJ2-7,NA,TRBV7-2,few
CSVRTSDRTGELFF,TGCAGCGTGAGGACTAGCGACCGAACCGGGGAGCTGTTTTTT,TRBJ2-2,TRBD2,TRBV29-1,many
CASSLDGGSASPLHF,TGTGCCAGCAGCTTAGATGGAGGGTCGGCTTCACCCCTCCACTTT,TRBJ1-6,NA,TRBV11-2,NA
CASSLSGQGWNTEAFF,TGTGCCAGCAGCCTCAGCGGACAGGGATGGAACACTGAAGCTTTCTTT,TRBJ1-1,TRBD1,TRBV7-3,NA
CASSTPRASEETQYF,TGTGCCAGCAGTACCCCCCGAGCTAGCGAGGAGACCCAGTACTTC,TRBJ2-5,NA,TRBV7-9,NA
CASSQMGQANYGYTF,TGCGCCAGCAGCCAGATGGGGCAGGCAAACTATGGCTACACCTTC,TRBJ1-2,NA,TRBV4-1,once
CASRFTGQGALEAFF,TGTGCCAGCAGGTTTACCGGACAGGGGGCCCTCGAAGCTTTCTTT,TRBJ1-1,TRBD1,TRBV7-9,once
CASNTGRLLMNTEAFF,TGTGCCAGTAACACGGGGCGATTATTGATGAACACTGAAGCTTTCTTT,TRBJ1-1,NA,TRBV19,NA
CSASLAGNLAGDSLNSPLHF,TGCAGTGCTTCTCTAGCGGGAAATCTGGCCGGGGACAGCCTTAATTCACCCCTCCACTTT,TRBJ1-6,TRBD1,TRBV20-1,NA
CAISESWQNEKLLF,TGTGCCATCAGTGAGTCTTGGCAGAATGAAAAACTGCTTTTT,TRBJ1-4,NA,TRBV10-3,NA
CASSGQVGANVLTF,TGTGCCAGCAGTGGGCAGGTCGGGGCCAACGTCCTGACTTTC,TRBJ2-6,NA,TRBV3-1,few
CASSGLGASNQPQHF,TGTGCCAGCAGTGGGCTCGGGGCTAGCAATCAGCCCCAGCATTTT,TRBJ1-5,NA,TRBV2,NA
CSVDDRFTNYGYTF,TGCAGCGTTGATGACAGGTTTACTAACTATGGCTACACCTTC,TRBJ1-2,NA,TRBV29-1,many
CASSARGIYGYTF,TGTGCCAGCAGTGCCAGGGGGATCTATGGCTACACCTTC,TRBJ1-2,TRBD1,TRBV2,NA
CSARLGWDTEAFF,TGCAGTGCTAGACTCGGTTGGGACACTGAAGCTTTCTTT,TRBJ1-1,NA,TRBV20-1,once